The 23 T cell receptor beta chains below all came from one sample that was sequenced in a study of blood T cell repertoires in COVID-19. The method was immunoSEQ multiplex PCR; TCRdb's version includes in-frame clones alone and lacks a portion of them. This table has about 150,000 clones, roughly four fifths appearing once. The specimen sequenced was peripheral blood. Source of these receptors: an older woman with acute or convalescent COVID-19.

In DNA, the CDR3 is TGTGCCAGCAGCGCTACAGCTTCGAACACTGAAGCTTTCTTT. Translated: CASSATASNTEAFF. This chain links TRBV3-1 (or the pseudogene TRBV3-2) with TRBJ1-1; D uncertain. V was clipped by 5 bases and J by 1 base, with 11 bases between them. This CDR3 contains 14 residues. Germline V gives CDR1 LGHDT, CDR2 YNNKEL (reference sequence).

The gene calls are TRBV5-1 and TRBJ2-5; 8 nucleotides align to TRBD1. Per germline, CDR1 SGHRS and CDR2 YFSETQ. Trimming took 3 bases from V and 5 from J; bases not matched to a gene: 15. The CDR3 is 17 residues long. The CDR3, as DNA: TGCGCCAGCAGCTGGGGGACGACCGGGACAGGTGCGGAGACCCAGTACTTC. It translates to CASSWGTTGTGAETQYF. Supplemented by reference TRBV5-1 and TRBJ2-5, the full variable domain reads KAGVTQTPRYLIKTRGQQVTLSCSPISGHRSVSWYQQTPGQGLQFLFEYFSETQRNKGNFPGRFSGRQFSNSRSEMNVSTLELGDSALYLCASSWGTTGTGAETQYFGPGTRLLVL.

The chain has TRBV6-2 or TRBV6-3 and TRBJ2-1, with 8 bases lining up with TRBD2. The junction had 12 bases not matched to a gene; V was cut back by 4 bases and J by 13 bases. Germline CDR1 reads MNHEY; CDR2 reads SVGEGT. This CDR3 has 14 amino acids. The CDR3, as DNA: TGTGCCAGCAGTTCTAACGCCGGGGGGGCCGGTCAGTTCTTC. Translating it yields CASSSNAGGAGQFF.

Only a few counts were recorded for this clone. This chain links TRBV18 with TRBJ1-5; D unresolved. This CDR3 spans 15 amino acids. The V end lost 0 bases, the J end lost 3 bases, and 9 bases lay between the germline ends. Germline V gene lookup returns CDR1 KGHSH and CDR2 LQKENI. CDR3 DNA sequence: TGTGCCAGCTCACCACCAGCAGGCTCCAATCAGCCCCAGCATTTT. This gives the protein CASSPPAGSNQPQHF. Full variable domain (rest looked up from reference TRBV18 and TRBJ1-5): NAGVMQNPRHLVRRRGQEARLRCSPMKGHSHVYWYRQLPEEGLKFMVYLQKENIIDESGMPKERFSAEFPKEGPSILRIQQVVRGDSAAYFCASSPPAGSNQPQHFGDGTRLSIL.

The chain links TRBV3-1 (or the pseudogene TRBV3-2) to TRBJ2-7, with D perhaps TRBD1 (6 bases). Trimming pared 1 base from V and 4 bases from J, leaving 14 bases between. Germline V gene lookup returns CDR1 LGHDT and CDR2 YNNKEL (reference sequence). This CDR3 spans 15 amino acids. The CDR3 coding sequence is TGTGCCAGCAGCCAAGTCCAGGGGAAACGGTACGAGCAGTACTTC. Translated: CASSQVQGKRYEQYF.

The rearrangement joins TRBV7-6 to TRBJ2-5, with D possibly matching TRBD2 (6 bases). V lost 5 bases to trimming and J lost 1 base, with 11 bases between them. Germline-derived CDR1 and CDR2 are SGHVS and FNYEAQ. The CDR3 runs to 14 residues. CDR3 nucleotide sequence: TGTGCCAGCAGCCTGAGACTAGTCCAAGAGACCCAGTACTTC. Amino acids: CASSLRLVQETQYF.

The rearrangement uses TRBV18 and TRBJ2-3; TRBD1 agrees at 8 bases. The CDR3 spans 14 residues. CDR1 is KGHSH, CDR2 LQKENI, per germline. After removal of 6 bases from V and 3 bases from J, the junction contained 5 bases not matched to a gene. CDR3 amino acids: CASSLRTGTDTQYF. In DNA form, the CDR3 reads TGTGCCAGCTCTCTACGGACAGGGACAGATACGCAGTATTTT.

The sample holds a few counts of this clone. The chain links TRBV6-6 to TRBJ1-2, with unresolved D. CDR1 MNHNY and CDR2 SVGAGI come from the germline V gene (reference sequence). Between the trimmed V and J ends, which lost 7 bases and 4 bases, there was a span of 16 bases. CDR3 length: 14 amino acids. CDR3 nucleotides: TGTGCCAGCACGCTCGACGGGAGCGGCTATGGCTACACCTTC. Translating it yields CASTLDGSGYGYTF.

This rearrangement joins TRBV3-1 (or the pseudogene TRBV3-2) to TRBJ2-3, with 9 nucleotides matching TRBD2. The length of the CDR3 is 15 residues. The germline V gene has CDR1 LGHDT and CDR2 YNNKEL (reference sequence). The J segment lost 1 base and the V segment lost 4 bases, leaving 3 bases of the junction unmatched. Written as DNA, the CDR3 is TGTGCCAGCAGCCTCCGGACTAGCGGCACAGATACGCAGTATTTT. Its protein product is CASSLRTSGTDTQYF.

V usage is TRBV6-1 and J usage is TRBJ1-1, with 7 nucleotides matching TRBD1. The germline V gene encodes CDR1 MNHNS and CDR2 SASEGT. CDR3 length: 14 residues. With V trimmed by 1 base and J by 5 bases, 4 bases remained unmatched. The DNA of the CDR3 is TGTGCCAGCAGTGAAGGACAGGGTAGGACTGAAGCTTTCTTT. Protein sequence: CASSEGQGRTEAFF.

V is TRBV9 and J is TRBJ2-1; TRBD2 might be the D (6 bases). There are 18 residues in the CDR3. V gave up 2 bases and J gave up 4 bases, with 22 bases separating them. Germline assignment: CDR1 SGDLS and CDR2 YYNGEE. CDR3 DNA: TGTGCCAGCAGCGTCTATCCCGGGACTCCCTCCCGATACAATGAGCAGTTCTTC. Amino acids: CASSVYPGTPSRYNEQFF.

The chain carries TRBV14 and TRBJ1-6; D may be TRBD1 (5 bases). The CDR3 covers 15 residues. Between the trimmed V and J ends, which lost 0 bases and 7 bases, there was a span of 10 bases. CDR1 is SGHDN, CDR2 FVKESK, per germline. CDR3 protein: CASSQEGLRNSPLHF. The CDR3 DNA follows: TGTGCCAGCAGCCAAGAGGGGCTTCGGAATTCACCCCTCCACTTT. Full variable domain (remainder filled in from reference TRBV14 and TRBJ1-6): EAGVTQFPSHSVIEKGQTVTLRCDPISGHDNLYWYRRVMGKEIKFLLHFVKESKQDESGMPNNRFLAERTGGTYSTLKVQPAELEDSGVYFCASSQEGLRNSPLHFGNGTRLTVT.

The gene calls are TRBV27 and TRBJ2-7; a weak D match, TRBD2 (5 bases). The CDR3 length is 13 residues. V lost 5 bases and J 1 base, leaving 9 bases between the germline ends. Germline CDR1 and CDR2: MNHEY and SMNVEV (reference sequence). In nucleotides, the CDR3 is TGTGCCAGCAGTCCCCGAGGGTCCTACGAGCAGTACGTC. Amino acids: CASSPRGSYEQYV.

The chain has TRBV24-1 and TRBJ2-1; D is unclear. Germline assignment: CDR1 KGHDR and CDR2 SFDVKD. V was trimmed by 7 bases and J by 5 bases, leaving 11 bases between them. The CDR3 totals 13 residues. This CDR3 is CATRRGADNEQFF. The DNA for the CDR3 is TGTGCCACCAGACGCGGAGCCGACAATGAGCAGTTCTTC.

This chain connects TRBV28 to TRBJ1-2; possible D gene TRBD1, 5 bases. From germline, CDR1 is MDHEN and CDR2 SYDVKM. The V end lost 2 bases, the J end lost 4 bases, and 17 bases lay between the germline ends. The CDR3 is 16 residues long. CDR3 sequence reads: CASSLISGGMGYGYTF. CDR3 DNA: TGTGCCAGCAGTTTAATCTCGGGGGGAATGGGCTATGGCTACACCTTC.

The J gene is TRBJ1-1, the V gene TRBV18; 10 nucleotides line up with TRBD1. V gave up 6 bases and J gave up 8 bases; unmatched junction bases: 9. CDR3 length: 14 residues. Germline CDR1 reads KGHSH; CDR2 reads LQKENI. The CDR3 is CASSTGTGVVEAFF. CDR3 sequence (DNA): TGTGCCAGCTCGACCGGGACAGGGGTTGTAGAAGCTTTCTTT.

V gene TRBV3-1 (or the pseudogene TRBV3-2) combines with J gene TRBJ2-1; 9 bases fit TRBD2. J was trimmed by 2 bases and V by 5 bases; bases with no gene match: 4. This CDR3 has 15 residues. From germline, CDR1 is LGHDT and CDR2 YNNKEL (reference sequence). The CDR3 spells CASSSSGGTYNEQFF. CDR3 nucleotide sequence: TGTGCCAGCAGCTCGAGCGGGGGGACCTACAATGAGCAGTTCTTC.

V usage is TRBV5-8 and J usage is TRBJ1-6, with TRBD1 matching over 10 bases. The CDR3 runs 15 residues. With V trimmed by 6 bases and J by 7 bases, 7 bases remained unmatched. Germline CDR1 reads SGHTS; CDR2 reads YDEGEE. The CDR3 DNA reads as TGTGCCAGCAAAACCGGGACAGGGGACAATTCACCCCTCCACTTT. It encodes CASKTGTGDNSPLHF.

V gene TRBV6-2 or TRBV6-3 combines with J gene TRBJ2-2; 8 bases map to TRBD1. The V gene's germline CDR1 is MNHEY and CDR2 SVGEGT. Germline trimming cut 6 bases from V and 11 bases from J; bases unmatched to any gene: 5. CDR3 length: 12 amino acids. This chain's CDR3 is CASSTAGGELFF. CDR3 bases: TGTGCCAGCAGCACCGCAGGGGGCGAGCTGTTTTTT.

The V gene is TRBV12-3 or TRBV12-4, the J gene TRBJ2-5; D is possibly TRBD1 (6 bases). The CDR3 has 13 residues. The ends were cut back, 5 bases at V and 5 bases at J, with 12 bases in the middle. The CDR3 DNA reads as TGTGCCAGCAGTGGAACAGGGCAGGAGACCCAGTACTTC. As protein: CASSGTGQETQYF.

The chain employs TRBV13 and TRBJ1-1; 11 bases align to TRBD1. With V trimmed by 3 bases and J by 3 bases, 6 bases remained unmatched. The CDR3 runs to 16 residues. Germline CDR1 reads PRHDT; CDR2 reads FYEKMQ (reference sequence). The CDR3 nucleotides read TGTGCCAGCAGCTTGGACAGGGGGCGCAGGGACACTGAAGCTTTCTTT. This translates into CASSLDRGRRDTEAFF.

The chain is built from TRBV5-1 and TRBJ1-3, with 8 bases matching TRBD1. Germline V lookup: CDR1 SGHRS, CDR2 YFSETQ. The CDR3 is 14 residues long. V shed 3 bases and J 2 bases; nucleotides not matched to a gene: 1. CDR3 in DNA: TGCGCCAGCAGCTCGGACAGGGCTGGAAACACCATATATTTT. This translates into CASSSDRAGNTIYF.

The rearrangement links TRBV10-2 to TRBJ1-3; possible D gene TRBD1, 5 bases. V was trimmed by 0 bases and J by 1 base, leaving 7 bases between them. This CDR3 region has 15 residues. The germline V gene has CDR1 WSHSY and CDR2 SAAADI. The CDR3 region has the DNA TGCGCCAGCAGTGAGTCGGGGCAATCTGGAAACACCATATATTTT. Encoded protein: CASSESGQSGNTIYF.